Listed below are T cell receptor beta chains from one sample, sequenced in a study of low-dose radiotherapy and immunotherapy resistance in tumors. Each CDR3 protein is one row after TCRdb ran MiXCR on the reads. Of tens of thousands of distinct CDR3 sequences listed, 15% to 20% were seen once; the top ten hold roughly 6%. The source was PBMCs, collected before treatment. The receptors stem from a male donor with prostate cancer. CDR3s include the opening cysteine and the closing phenylalanine or tryptophan. The order of the fields is J gene, clone size, D gene, V gene, CDR3 DNA, CDR3 protein. The D gene is left open where the match is weak. Only part of the rows carry a size: once, few, many, or a class if the clone is expanded.

TRBJ2-2,many,TRBD1,TRBV19,TGTGCCAGTAGTAACGGACAGGGGGCTGGCACCGGGGAGCTGTTTTTT,CASSNGQGAGTGELFF
TRBJ2-2,many,TRBD2,TRBV11-2,TGTGCCAGCAGCTCTAGCGGGAGAAGCACCGGGGAGCTGTTTTTT,CASSSSGRSTGELFF
TRBJ1-2,many,-,TRBV14,TGTGCCAGCAGCCAAACCCAGGGTGGACTTTACGGCTACACCTTC,CASSQTQGGLYGYTF
TRBJ2-3,many,TRBD1,TRBV30,TGTGCCTTGGAAAGCGGGACAGGGGGAACAGATACGCAGTATTTT,CALESGTGGTDTQYF
TRBJ1-5,many,-,TRBV28,TGTGCCAGCAGCCCCCCCTTGGGGCAGTATCAGCCCCAGCATTTT,CASSPPLGQYQPQHF
TRBJ1-1,many,-,TRBV3-1,TGTGCCAGCAGCCAAGGGGGGTTCTACACTGAAGCTTTCTTT,CASSQGGFYTEAFF
TRBJ2-3,many,-,TRBV6-5,TGTGCCAGCAGCCAAACGGGGCCATTGGGGGGAGATACGCAGTATTTT,CASSQTGPLGGDTQYF
TRBJ1-1,many,-,TRBV11-1,TGTGCCAGCAGCTTAGTGGGCGGAACCAGAGACACTGAAGCTTTCTTT,CASSLVGGTRDTEAFF
TRBJ2-3,many,-,TRBV20-1,TGCAGTGCTAATTATAGGGGAACAGATACGCAGTATTTT,CSANYRGTDTQYF
TRBJ2-7,-,-,TRBV11-2,TGTGCCAGCAGTCCCACAGGACAGACAAACTACGAGCAGTACTTC,CASSPTGQTNYEQYF
TRBJ2-7,many,TRBD1,TRBV28,TGTGCCAGCAGTTTAATGGGACAGATCTACGAGCAGTACTTC,CASSLMGQIYEQYF
TRBJ2-7,-,TRBD2,TRBV4-2,TGTGCCAGCAGCCAAGAAGTGAGCGGGAGGGCCGTGTGGTACGAGCAGTACTTC,CASSQEVSGRAVWYEQYF
TRBJ2-5,many,-,TRBV12-1,TGTGCCAGCAGCCTCGGACAGGGGGGGACCCAGTACTTC,CASSLGQGGTQYF
TRBJ2-7,many,-,TRBV12-3/TRBV12-4,TGTGCCAGCAGCCACTCGCGCTACGAGCAGTACTTC,CASSHSRYEQYF
TRBJ2-7,many,TRBD1,TRBV5-1,TGCGCCAGCAGTCCCGACAGGGTCTACGAGCAGTACTTC,CASSPDRVYEQYF
TRBJ1-2,many,TRBD1,TRBV20-1,TGCAGTGCCAATAGTAGACAGGGGCTTCCCTATGGCTACACCTTC,CSANSRQGLPYGYTF
TRBJ2-7,-,TRBD1,TRBV19,TGTGCCAGTCGACCCGGACAGGGAATATCTGCGCAGTACTTC,CASRPGQGISAQYF
TRBJ2-2,many,TRBD1,TRBV6-4,TGTGCCAGCAGTACAGGGGTAAACACCGGGGAGCTGTTTTTT,CASSTGVNTGELFF
TRBJ2-3,many,-,TRBV4-2,TGTGCCAGCAGCCAAGATTATCGGGGTTTGGATACGCAGTATTTT,CASSQDYRGLDTQYF
TRBJ1-1,medium-sized,-,TRBV9,TGTGCCAGCAGCTTAGAGATAAACACTGAAGCTTTCTTT,CASSLEINTEAFF
TRBJ2-2,-,TRBD2,TRBV12-3/TRBV12-4,TGTGCCAGCAGACTGGCTAGCGGGGGGGCCGGGGAGCTGTTTTTT,CASRLASGGAGELFF
TRBJ1-5,many,TRBD1,TRBV19,TGTGCCAGTATCGCGGGACAGATAGGTCAGCCCCAGCATTTT,CASIAGQIGQPQHF
TRBJ1-6,many,TRBD1,TRBV6-6,TGTGCCAGCAGTCCCCGGACAGGGCGGGATAATTCACCCCTCCACTTT,CASSPRTGRDNSPLHF
TRBJ2-7,many,TRBD2,TRBV7-2,TGTGCCAGCAGCTTAAGTTCGGGGCTAGCGGTAATAAACTACGAGCAGTACTTC,CASSLSSGLAVINYEQYF
TRBJ2-5,many,-,TRBV5-6,TGTGCCAGCAACGGGGGCTTAGAGACCCAGTACTTC,CASNGGLETQYF
TRBJ2-2,-,-,TRBV30,TGTGCCTGGAGCGCCCGGGGTAGCGAGGCCGGGGAGCTGCTGTTTTTT,CAWSARGSEAGELLFF
TRBJ2-5,many,-,TRBV3-1,TGTGCCAGCAGCCAAACAGAGACCCAGTACTTC,CASSQTETQYF
TRBJ2-1,many,-,TRBV3-1,TGTGCCAGCAGCCAAGTATACGGAAGAAATTACAATGAGCAGTTCTTC,CASSQVYGRNYNEQFF
TRBJ2-5,-,TRBD2,TRBV11-2,TGTGCCAGCAGCTTAGGAGGGACTAGAGAGGAGACCCAGTACTTC,CASSLGGTREETQYF
TRBJ2-5,many,TRBD2,TRBV5-4,TGTGCCAGCAGCTTCGAACGCGGGACTAGCGGGGGGGGCTCAGGGACCCAGTACTTC,CASSFERGTSGGGSGTQYF
TRBJ1-5,many,-,TRBV7-9,TGTGCCAGCAGCCCAGGCCCCATTCCCAATCAGCCCCAGCATTTT,CASSPGPIPNQPQHF
TRBJ2-1,many,TRBD2,TRBV5-1,TGCGCCAGCAGCTCGATAGCGGGAGGGCCGGGGAATGAGCAGTTCTTC,CASSSIAGGPGNEQFF
TRBJ1-1,many,-,TRBV6-8,TGTGCCAGCGGAGGAGGATCTGAAGCTTTCTTT,CASGGGSEAFF
TRBJ1-1,many,TRBD1,TRBV19,TGTGCCAGTAGTTCCGACAGGGTTAGGAGCACTGAAGCTTTCTTT,CASSSDRVRSTEAFF
TRBJ1-2,many,TRBD1,TRBV25-1,TGTGCCAGCAGTCGGGCAGGGGGTGGGTATGGCTACACCTTC,CASSRAGGGYGYTF
TRBJ2-2,many,TRBD1,TRBV7-7,TGTGCTAGCAGCTTAGAGGGACAGGTGAACACCGGGGAGCTGTTTTTT,CASSLEGQVNTGELFF
TRBJ2-7,-,-,TRBV24-1,TGTGCCACCAGTGATTTGTTGGGGGAATACGAGCAGTACTTC,CATSDLLGEYEQYF
TRBJ1-4,many,-,TRBV20-1,TGCAGTGCTAACACGGCGGCCGATGAAAAACTGTTTTTT,CSANTAADEKLFF
TRBJ2-7,many,-,TRBV5-1,TGCGCCAGCAGCTTGGAAGGTACCTACGAGCAGTACTTC,CASSLEGTYEQYF
TRBJ2-3,many,-,TRBV7-6,TGTGCCAGCAGCTTAGAACTAGATACGCAGTATTTT,CASSLELDTQYF
TRBJ2-1,-,-,TRBV29-1,TGCAGCGTTGAAGATCCTCTAAGCTATGAGCAGTTCTTC,CSVEDPLSYEQFF
TRBJ1-1,many,-,TRBV9,TGTGCCAGCAGCGACGGAACCAACACTGAAGCTTTCTTT,CASSDGTNTEAFF
TRBJ2-2,many,-,TRBV6-5,TGTGCCAGCAGTTACGGCGGGATAGGCACCGGGGAGCTGTTTTTT,CASSYGGIGTGELFF
TRBJ2-3,many,-,TRBV27,TGTGCCAGCAGTTTATCCGCGGTAGGCACAGATACGCAGTATTTT,CASSLSAVGTDTQYF
TRBJ1-2,many,-,TRBV6-6,TGTGCCAGCACTCCCTCGGATAGGCCCAACTATGGCTACACCTTC,CASTPSDRPNYGYTF
TRBJ2-3,many,-,TRBV28,TGTGCCAGCAGTTTAGGCGGTTATACGCAGTATTTT,CASSLGGYTQYF
TRBJ2-2,-,-,TRBV27,TGTGCCAGCAGTTTTTTACTCGGCGGGCCGCTCACCGGGGAGCTGTTTTTT,CASSFLLGGPLTGELFF
TRBJ1-5,many,TRBD1,TRBV19,TGTGCCACTACCCAAGGACAGGGGTACAATCAGCCCCAGCATTTT,CATTQGQGYNQPQHF
TRBJ1-2,many,-,TRBV20-1,TGCAGTGCTTTAATGACCGGGGGCTATGGCTACACCTTC,CSALMTGGYGYTF
TRBJ2-2,-,-,TRBV6-2/TRBV6-3,-,CASSYSRVPGELFFF
TRBJ2-1,many,-,TRBV29-1,TGCAGCGTTGATTCTAGCGTACACAATGAGCAGTTCTTC,CSVDSSVHNEQFF